These 15 T cell receptor beta chains originate from one sample sequenced in a study of T cells in Graves' hyperthyroidism and ophthalmopathy. RNA transcripts served as the template for amplifying TCR beta CDR3 regions. TCR CDR3 regions were first amplified by RT-PCR with HTBI primers. TCRdb passed the multiplex PCR reads through MiXCR, listing each CDR3 protein once. The sample has a few hundred thousand distinct CDR3 sequences, about a sixth seen once. Sample: blood. The receptor set was obtained from a woman younger than 35 with Graves' hyperthyroidism that later progressed to Graves' ophthalmopathy.

This clonotype was seen many times. The V gene is TRBV27, the J gene TRBJ1-6; D uncertain. CDR3 length equals 14 residues. With 7 bases removed from V and 7 bases from J, the gap between germline ends came to 14 bases. Germline CDR1 is MNHEY and CDR2 is SMNVEV (reference sequence). The CDR3 coding sequence is TGTGCCAGCAAATTGGGCAACCCAAATTCACCCCTCCACTTT. It is translated as CASKLGNPNSPLHF.

This clonotype was seen more than once but under ten times. The chain uses TRBV6-1 and TRBJ2-5; 7 positions agree with TRBD1. The CDR3 covers 14 residues. After removal of 0 bases from V and 5 bases from J, the junction contained 3 bases not matched to a gene. Germline-derived CDR1 and CDR2 are MNHNS and SASEGT. CDR3 coding DNA: TGTGCCAGCAGTGAAGCCCCCAGGGGGGAGACCCAGTACTTC. It encodes CASSEAPRGETQYF.

Details on this clonotype: The junction and the germline gene differ at one end; a read error may be behind it. The genes are TRBV10-3 and TRBJ1-4; 11 bases match TRBD1. The CDR3 sequence is 15 residues long. Germline-derived CDR1 and CDR2 are ENHRY and SYGVKD. For the CDR3, the DNA is TGTGCCACAGGACAGGGGGCAGATGCTAATGAAAAACCGTTTTTT. It is translated as CATGQGADANEKPFF.

This clonotype was observed many times. The CDR3 protein is CASSLGQGVETQYF. The CDR3 nucleotides are TGTGCCAGCAGTTTAGGACAGGGCGTAGAGACCCAGTACTTC. The chain recombines TRBV28 with TRBJ2-5; TRBD1 matches at 8 bases. CDR1 MDHEN and CDR2 SYDVKM come from the germline V gene. The CDR3 runs to 14 residues. V shed 2 bases and J 4 bases; nucleotides not matched to a gene: 3.

This clonotype showed up many times. J is TRBJ2-1 and V is TRBV12-3 or TRBV12-4; D tentatively fits TRBD1 or TRBD2 (5 bases each). Deletions cut 5 bases from V and 4 bases from J, with 12 bases between. The CDR3 spans 14 residues. CDR3 sequence reads: CASSPRDVYNEQFF. CDR3 nucleotides: TGTGCCAGCAGTCCCAGGGACGTTTACAATGAGCAGTTCTTC.

This chain connects TRBV7-8 to TRBJ2-7; D unclear. CDR3 length: 14 amino acids. CDR1 is SGHVS, CDR2 FQNEAQ, per germline. V was clipped by 7 bases and J by 0 bases, with 13 bases between them. Here the CDR3 reads CASMGLGLSYEQYF. The CDR3, as DNA: TGTGCCAGCATGGGCCTCGGGCTCTCCTACGAGCAGTACTTC.

This clonotype showed up many times. The chain recombines TRBV11-2 with TRBJ2-7; 7 nucleotides align to TRBD1. V dropped 5 bases and J dropped 6; count of bases not matched to a gene: 7. In germline, CDR1 is SGHAT, CDR2 FQNNGV. The length of the CDR3 is 13 residues. CDR3 sequence: CASSHDRAREQYF. The DNA of the CDR3 is TGTGCCAGCAGCCATGACAGGGCGCGCGAGCAGTACTTC.

This clonotype was detected many times. The chain is built from TRBV20-1 and TRBJ2-3; 7 bases line up with TRBD2. CDR3 length: 14 amino acids. The V segment lost 3 bases and the J segment 5 bases; nucleotides outside the gene matches: 8. Looked up from germline, CDR1 is DFQATT and CDR2 is SNEGSKA (reference sequence). CDR3 nucleotide sequence: TGCAGTGCTAGTCTTGGACTAGTCGGAGATACGCAGTATTTT. Its protein is CSASLGLVGDTQYF.

About this clonotype: It may be a read error: a sequence one base away is much more abundant. The V gene is TRBV20-1, the J gene TRBJ2-7, with TRBD2 matching over 9 bases. Germline-derived CDR1 and CDR2 are DFQATT and SNEGSKA (reference sequence). V shed 2 bases, J shed 0 bases, and the junction held 2 bases outside the gene matches. The CDR3 has 14 residues. CDR3 DNA sequence: TGCAGTGCTAGATCTAGCGGGAACTCCTACGAGCAGTACTTC. Protein sequence: CSARSSGNSYEQYF.

V is TRBV6-2 or TRBV6-3 and J is TRBJ2-7; D might be TRBD2 (6 bases). The CDR3 extends over 13 amino acids. Germline assignment: CDR1 MNHEY and CDR2 SVGEGT. The V end lost 5 bases, the J end lost 3 bases, and 11 bases lay between the germline ends. The CDR3 loop reads CASSTGVRYEQYF. The DNA for the CDR3 is TGTGCCAGCAGTACGGGAGTTCGCTACGAGCAGTACTTC.

This clonotype occurred a few times. V gene TRBV18 combines with J gene TRBJ1-3; TRBD1 agrees at 7 bases. The CDR3 is made up of 16 amino acids. J was trimmed by 4 bases and V by 3 bases; bases with no gene match: 9. Germline V gives CDR1 KGHSH, CDR2 LQKENI. CDR3: CASSPRQGRGGNTIYF. CDR3 DNA: TGTGCCAGCTCACCCCGACAGGGCCGGGGCGGAAACACCATATATTTT.

This clonotype was seen repeatedly, ten times or more. The rearrangement links TRBV6-2 or TRBV6-3 to TRBJ2-7; possibly TRBD2 for D (5 bases). The CDR3 is 13 amino acids. Trimming cost V 2 bases and J 6 bases, with 11 bases left between them. CDR1 and CDR2 from the germline V gene are MNHEY and SVGEGT. DNA for the CDR3: TGTGCCAGCAGTTACGGACTCTCCGGCGAGCAGTACTTC. Protein product: CASSYGLSGEQYF.

This clonotype was recorded at least ten times. This rearrangement joins TRBV2 to TRBJ1-2; D might be TRBD1 (6 bases). The germline V gene has CDR1 SNHLY and CDR2 FYNNEI. This CDR3 has 15 residues. Trimming pared 5 bases from V and 4 bases from J, leaving 17 bases between. The CDR3 DNA is TGTGCCAGCAGTCGCGACAGGATGGAGTCCTATGGCTACACCTTC. This sequence encodes CASSRDRMESYGYTF.

The table lists this clonotype with many counts. The chain recombines TRBV3-1 with TRBJ1-5, with 7 positions matching TRBD1. V lost 3 bases, J lost 4 bases, and 3 bases stayed unmatched. There are 14 residues in the CDR3. Germline V lookup: CDR1 LGHDT, CDR2 YNNKEL (reference sequence). The CDR3 DNA is TGTGCCAGCAGCCAGGGGACAGAGAATCAGCCCCAGCATTTT. It yields the protein CASSQGTENQPQHF.

Ten or more counts support this clonotype. The rearrangement joins TRBV28 to TRBJ2-1, with D perhaps TRBD1 (5 bases). The CDR3 is 14 residues long. Looked up from germline, CDR1 is MDHEN and CDR2 is SYDVKM. Trimming took off 1 base at V and 4 bases at J, with 8 bases between the two ends. CDR3 loop: CASSLYPGYNEQFF. CDR3 bases: TGTGCCAGCAGTTTATATCCAGGGTACAATGAGCAGTTCTTC.